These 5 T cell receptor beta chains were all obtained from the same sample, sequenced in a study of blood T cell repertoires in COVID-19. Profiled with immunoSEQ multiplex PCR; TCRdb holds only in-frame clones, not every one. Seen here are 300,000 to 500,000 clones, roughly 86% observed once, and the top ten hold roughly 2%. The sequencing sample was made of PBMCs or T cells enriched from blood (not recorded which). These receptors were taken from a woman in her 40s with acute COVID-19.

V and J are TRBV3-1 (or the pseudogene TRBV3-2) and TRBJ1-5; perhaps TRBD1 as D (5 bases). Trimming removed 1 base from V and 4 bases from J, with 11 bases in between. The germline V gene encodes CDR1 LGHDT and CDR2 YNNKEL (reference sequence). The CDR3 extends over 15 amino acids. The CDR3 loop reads CASSQAGSLNQPQHF. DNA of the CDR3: TGTGCCAGCAGCCAAGCAGGGTCCTTGAATCAGCCCCAGCATTTT.

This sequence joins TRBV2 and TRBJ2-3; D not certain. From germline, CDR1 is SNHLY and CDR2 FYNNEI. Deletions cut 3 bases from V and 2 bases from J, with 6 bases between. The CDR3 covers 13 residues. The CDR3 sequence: CASSELDTDTQYF. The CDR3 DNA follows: TGTGCCAGCAGTGAGTTAGACACAGATACGCAGTATTTT.

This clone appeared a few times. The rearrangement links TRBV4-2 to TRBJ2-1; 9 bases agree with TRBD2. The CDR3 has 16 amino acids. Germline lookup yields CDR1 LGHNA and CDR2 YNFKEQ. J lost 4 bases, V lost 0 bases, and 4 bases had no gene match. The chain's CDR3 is CASSQDQSGGYNEQFF. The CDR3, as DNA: TGTGCCAGCAGCCAAGATCAAAGCGGGGGGTACAATGAGCAGTTCTTC.

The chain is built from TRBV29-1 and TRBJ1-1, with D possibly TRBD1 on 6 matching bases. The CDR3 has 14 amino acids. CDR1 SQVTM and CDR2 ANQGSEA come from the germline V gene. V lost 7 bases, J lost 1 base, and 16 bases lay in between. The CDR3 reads CSALPGTKNTEAFF. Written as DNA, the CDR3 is TGCAGCGCCCTGCCTGGGACAAAGAACACTGAAGCTTTCTTT.

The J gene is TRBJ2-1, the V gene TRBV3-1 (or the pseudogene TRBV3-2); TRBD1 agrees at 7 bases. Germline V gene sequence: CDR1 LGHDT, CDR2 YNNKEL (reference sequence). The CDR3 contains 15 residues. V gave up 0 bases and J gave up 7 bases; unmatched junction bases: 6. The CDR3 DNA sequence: TGTGCCAGCAGCCAAGATTCAGGGGGTGGGAATGAGCAGTTCTTC. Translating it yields CASSQDSGGGNEQFF.